This record covers a single TCR beta chain. Into CD45RA+ naive and CD45RA-negative memory subsets, the CD4+ cells were split. The record originates from a study of shared clonotypes between healthy human individuals. Germline trimming cut 3 bases from V and 3 bases from J; bases unmatched to any gene: 6. CDR1 SGHAT and CDR2 FQNNGV come from the germline V gene. The CDR3 has 16 amino acids. The method was immunoSEQ multiplex PCR; TCRdb's version includes in-frame clones alone and lacks a portion of them. The sample shows some 1,600,000 clones, around 98% of them seen only once. The clonotype comes from a man under 40 in good health. Sequencing was carried out using naive CD4+ T cells sorted from blood. Subset specified: CD45RA+ positively selected. V and J are TRBV11-2 and TRBJ1-2; 11 bases are shared with TRBD1. The CDR3 sequence is CASSFGTGGFDYGYTF. CDR3 nucleotide sequence: TGTGCCAGCAGCTTCGGGACAGGGGGTTTCGACTATGGCTACACCTTC. The whole variable domain, remainder taken from reference TRBV11-2 and TRBJ1-2, is EAGVAQSPRYKIIEKRQSVAFWCNPISGHATLYWYQQILGQGPKLLIQFQNNGVVDDSQLPKDRFSAERLKGVDSTLKIQPAKLEDSAVYLCASSFGTGGFDYGYTFGSGTRLTVV.